This T cell receptor (beta chain) was sequenced in a study of molecular identifiers for immune sequencing clone quantification. In its sample, this clonotype was seen many times. A single record per CDR3 protein comes from TCRdb applying MiXCR to the PCR reads. The sample shows roughly 320,000 distinct CDR3 sequences, about a fifth of them seen only once. Naive CD8 T cell sorting was performed on the CD8+CD4-CCR7+CD45RA+ phenotype. This sequence was found in a human donor in good health. Some libraries in this study had Jurkat cell RNA spiked in. Sequencing was performed on naive CD8+ T cells from blood, with Jurkat cell RNA spiked in. Documented subset: FACS-sorted CD8+CD4-CCR7+CD45RA+ naive T cells.

The CDR3 region is CASSQEGDMNTEAFF. CDR3 coding DNA: TGCGCCAGCAGCCAAGAGGGCGACATGAACACTGAAGCTTTCTTT. The V and J genes are TRBV4-3 and TRBJ1-1; the D is unclear. Germline loops: CDR1 LGHNA, CDR2 YSLEER. CDR3 length: 15 residues. Trimming stripped 0 bases from V and 0 bases from J, with 8 bases between.